A selection of T cell receptor beta chains follows, all from one sample in a study of T-cell reconstitution after alpha-beta-depleted transplantation in children. TCRdb re-called the PCR reads through MiXCR, storing one row per CDR3 protein. This sample carries approximately 390,000 distinct CDR3 sequences, 9.5% to 13% of them seen once, and the ten largest clones take about 5%. The source was PBMCs from the stem cell graft donor, collected from the stem cell graft. The receptor source for this set is a human donor who donated a stem cell graft to a child with acute myeloid leukemia. Both conserved end residues are part of each CDR3. The D gene is left open where the match is weak. Expanded clones get a size class; other rows say once, few or many, or leave the size out.

few	TRBJ2-7	14	NA	TRBV7-6	CASTKGGGADEQYF	TGTGCCAGCACCAAAGGTGGGGGGGCTGATGAGCAGTACTTC
NA	TRBJ2-1	15	NA	TRBV15	CATSGLGDGYTEQFF	TGTGCCACCAGCGGCTTGGGGGACGGCTACACTGAGCAGTTCTTC
NA	TRBJ2-1	18	TRBD2	TRBV4-1	CASSQVDMGLAGGNEQFF	TGCGCCAGCAGCCAAGTGGATATGGGACTAGCGGGAGGTAATGAGCAGTTCTTC
many	TRBJ2-4	16	TRBD2	TRBV6-1	CASSTPGGGSGNIQYF	TGTGCCAGCAGTACCCCCGGGGGAGGGTCCGGAAACATTCAGTACTTC
many	TRBJ1-4	13	NA	TRBV9	CASSVTEGEKLFF	TGTGCCAGCAGCGTCACCGAGGGGGAAAAACTGTTTTTT
NA	TRBJ2-3	14	NA	TRBV20-1	CSARRAAGTDTQYF	TGCAGTGCTAGGCGGGCCGCCGGCACAGATACGCAGTATTTT
few	TRBJ2-3	16	TRBD1	TRBV7-9	CASSKSRTGGTDTQYF	TGTGCCAGCAGCAAATCTCGGACAGGAGGCACAGATACGCAGTATTTT
few	TRBJ1-2	14	NA	TRBV20-1	CSARQAGRNYGYTF	TGCAGTGCTAGACAAGCAGGACGAAACTATGGCTACACCTTC
many	TRBJ1-5	14	NA	TRBV7-2	CASSLDAGNQPQHF	TGTGCCAGCAGCTTAGACGCGGGGAATCAGCCCCAGCATTTT
many	TRBJ2-1	15	TRBD2	TRBV6-4	CASSDSLAGGNEQFF	TGTGCCAGCAGTGACTCCCTAGCGGGGGGTAATGAGCAGTTCTTC
few	TRBJ2-6	17	NA	TRBV18	CASSRGPPGGGANGLTF	TGTGCCAGCTCACGCGGACCCCCAGGGGGAGGGGCCAACGGCCTGACTTTC
NA	TRBJ2-7	13	TRBD1	TRBV20-1	CSATGTEDHEQYF	TGCAGTGCTACCGGGACAGAGGACCACGAGCAGTACTTC
many	TRBJ2-7	14	NA	TRBV6-1	CASRPGTLPYEQYF	TGTGCCAGCAGACCAGGGACTTTACCCTACGAGCAGTACTTC
many	TRBJ1-4	14	NA	TRBV20-1	CSARPGLNNEKLFF	TGCAGTGCTAGGCCGGGACTGAATAATGAAAAACTGTTTTTT
many	TRBJ1-2	13	TRBD1	TRBV7-9	CASSRGTGAGYTF	TGTGCCAGCAGCCGTGGGACAGGGGCTGGCTACACCTTC
few	TRBJ2-7	17	TRBD1	TRBV5-4	CASSRRPGQGISYEQYF	TGTGCCAGCAGCAGACGGCCGGGACAGGGTATCTCCTACGAGCAGTACTTC
NA	TRBJ2-5	15	NA	TRBV9	CASSASQGIQETQYF	TGTGCCAGCAGCGCTAGCCAAGGGATCCAAGAGACCCAGTACTTC
NA	TRBJ2-2	18	TRBD2	TRBV11-2	CASSSRLAGGAGTGELFF	TGTGCCAGCAGCTCCCGACTAGCGGGGGGGGCGGGTACCGGGGAGCTGTTTTTT
many	TRBJ2-1	15	TRBD2	TRBV20-1	CSARDLSGGYNEQFF	TGCAGTGCTAGAGATCTTAGCGGGGGTTACAATGAGCAGTTCTTC
NA	TRBJ2-7	15	TRBD2	TRBV7-2	CASSRNSGSQTEQYF	TGTGCCAGCAGCCGTAATAGCGGGAGTCAGACCGAGCAGTACTTC
few	TRBJ2-2	15	TRBD2	TRBV27	CASSFTSANTGELFF	TGTGCCAGCAGTTTCACTAGCGCGAACACCGGGGAGCTGTTTTTT
few	TRBJ2-7	15	NA	TRBV7-9	CASIPARGSLYEQYF	TGTGCCAGCATCCCGGCAAGGGGATCCCTATACGAGCAGTACTTC